The clone carrying this T cell receptor (beta chain) was seen a handful of times. The antigen remains undetermined. This sample stems from a study of T-cell reconstitution after alpha-beta-depleted transplantation in children. Findings of the study overall: When one year had passed after transplant, most T-cell counts and diversity came from newly produced T cells. The study traced high day-60 TCRbeta diversity in some patients to surviving recipient T cells and thymic progenitors. About two months after transplant, alpha-beta T cells reportedly came from several hundred expanded graft clones.

Unique molecular identifiers were incorporated into the prepared TCRbeta library. TCRdb reprocessed the PCR reads with MiXCR, giving one entry per CDR3 protein. In the table there are around 420,000 distinct CDR3 sequences, 15% to 20% of which are singletons. The TCR sequence derives from a boy under two years old who had a stem cell transplant for Wiskott-Aldrich syndrome, so the T cells may come from the graft donor. The sample consisted of PBMCs, mostly from graft donor cells, taken 360 days after TCRalphabeta/CD19-depleted stem cell transplant.

The CDR3 reads CSARPTSNQPQHF. The DNA for the CDR3 is TGCAGTGCTAGACCCACCAGTAATCAGCCCCAGCATTTT. The chain uses TRBV20-1 and TRBJ1-5; D uncertain. Trimming left V 2 bases short and J 4 bases short, with 9 bases between. Germline V gives CDR1 DFQATT, CDR2 SNEGSKA (reference sequence). There are 13 residues in the CDR3.